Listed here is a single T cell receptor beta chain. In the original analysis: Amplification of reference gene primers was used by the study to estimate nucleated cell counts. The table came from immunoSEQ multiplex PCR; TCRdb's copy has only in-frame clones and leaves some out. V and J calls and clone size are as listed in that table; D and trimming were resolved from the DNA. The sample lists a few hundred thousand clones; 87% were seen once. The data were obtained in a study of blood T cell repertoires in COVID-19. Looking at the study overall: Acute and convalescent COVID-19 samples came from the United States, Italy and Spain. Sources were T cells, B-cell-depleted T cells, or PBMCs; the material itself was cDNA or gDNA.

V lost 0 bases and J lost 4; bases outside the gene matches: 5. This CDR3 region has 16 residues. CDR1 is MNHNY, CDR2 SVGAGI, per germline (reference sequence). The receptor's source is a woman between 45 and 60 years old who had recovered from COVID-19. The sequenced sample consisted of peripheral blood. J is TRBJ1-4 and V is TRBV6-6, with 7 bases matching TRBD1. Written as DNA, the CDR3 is TGTGCCAGCAGTTACTCCGGCCAGGGGGATAATGAAAAACTGTTTTTT. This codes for CASSYSGQGDNEKLFF.